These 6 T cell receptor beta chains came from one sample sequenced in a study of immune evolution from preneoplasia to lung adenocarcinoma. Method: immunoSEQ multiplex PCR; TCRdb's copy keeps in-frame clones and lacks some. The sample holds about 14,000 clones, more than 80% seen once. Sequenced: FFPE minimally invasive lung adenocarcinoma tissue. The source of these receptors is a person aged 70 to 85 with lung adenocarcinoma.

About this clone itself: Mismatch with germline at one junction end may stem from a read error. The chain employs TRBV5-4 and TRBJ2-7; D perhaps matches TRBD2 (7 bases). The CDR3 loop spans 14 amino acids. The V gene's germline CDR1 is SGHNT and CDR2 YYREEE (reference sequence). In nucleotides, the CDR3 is TGTGCTAGCAGCAAGGGGGGGCAACGCTACGAGCAGTACTTC. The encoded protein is CASSKGGQRYEQYF.

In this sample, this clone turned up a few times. The CDR3 loop reads CASSLFFEGRESANYGYTF. Written as DNA, the CDR3 is TGTGCCAGCAGTTTATTCTTTGAGGGTCGGGAGTCAGCTAACTATGGCTACACCTTC. The rearrangement uses TRBV27 and TRBJ1-2; D is undetermined. Trimming cost V 1 base and J 0 bases, with 21 bases left between them. Germline CDR1 reads MNHEY; CDR2 reads SMNVEV (reference sequence). This CDR3 is 19 amino acids long.

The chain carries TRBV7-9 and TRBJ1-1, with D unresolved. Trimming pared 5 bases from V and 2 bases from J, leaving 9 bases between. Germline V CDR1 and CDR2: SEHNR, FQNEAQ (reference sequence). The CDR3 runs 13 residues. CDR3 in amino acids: CASSKTDNTEAFF. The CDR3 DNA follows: TGTGCCAGCAGCAAAACCGATAACACTGAAGCTTTCTTT.

DNA for the CDR3: TGTGCCAGCAGTTTAGGCGGCCCCGTGGAGGAAAAACTGTTTTTT. It yields the protein CASSLGGPVEEKLFF. V is TRBV28 and J is TRBJ1-4; no reliable D call. The CDR3 runs 15 residues. The V and J ends lost 2 bases and 8 bases respectively, with 15 bases between them. The V gene's germline CDR1 is MDHEN and CDR2 SYDVKM.

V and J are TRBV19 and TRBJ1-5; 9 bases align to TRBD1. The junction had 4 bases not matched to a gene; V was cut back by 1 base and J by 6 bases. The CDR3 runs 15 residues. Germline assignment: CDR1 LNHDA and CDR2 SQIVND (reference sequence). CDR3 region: CASSIAGTGSQPQHF. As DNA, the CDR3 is TGTGCCAGTAGTATAGCCGGGACAGGGAGTCAGCCCCAGCATTTT.

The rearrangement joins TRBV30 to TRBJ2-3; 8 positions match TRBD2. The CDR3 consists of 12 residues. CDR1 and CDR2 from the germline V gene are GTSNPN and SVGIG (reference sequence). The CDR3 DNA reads TGTGCGATCGGGGGGGGCACAGATACGCAGTATTTT. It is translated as CAIGGGTDTQYF.